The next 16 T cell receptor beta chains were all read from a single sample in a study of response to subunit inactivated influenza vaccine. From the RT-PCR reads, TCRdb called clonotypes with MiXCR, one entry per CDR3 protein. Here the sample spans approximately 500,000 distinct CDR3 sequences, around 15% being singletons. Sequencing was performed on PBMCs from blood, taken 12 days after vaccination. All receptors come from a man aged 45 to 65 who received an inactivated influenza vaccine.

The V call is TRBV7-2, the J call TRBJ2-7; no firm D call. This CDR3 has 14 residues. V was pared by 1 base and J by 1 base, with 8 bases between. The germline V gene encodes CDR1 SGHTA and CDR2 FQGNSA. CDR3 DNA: TGTGCCAGCAGCTTAGTTTTGAATTCCTACGAGCAGTACTTC. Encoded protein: CASSLVLNSYEQYF.

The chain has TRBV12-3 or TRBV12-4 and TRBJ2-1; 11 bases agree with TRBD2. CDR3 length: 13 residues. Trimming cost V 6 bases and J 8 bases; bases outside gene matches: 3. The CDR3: CASSRGLADEQFF. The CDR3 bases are TGTGCCAGCAGCCGGGGACTAGCGGATGAGCAGTTCTTC.

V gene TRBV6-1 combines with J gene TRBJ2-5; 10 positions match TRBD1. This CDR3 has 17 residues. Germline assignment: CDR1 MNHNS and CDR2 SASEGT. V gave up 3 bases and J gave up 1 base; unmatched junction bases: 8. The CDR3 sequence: CASSEPTGQGGQETQYF. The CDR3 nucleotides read TGTGCCAGCAGTGAGCCGACTGGACAGGGGGGCCAAGAGACCCAGTACTTC.

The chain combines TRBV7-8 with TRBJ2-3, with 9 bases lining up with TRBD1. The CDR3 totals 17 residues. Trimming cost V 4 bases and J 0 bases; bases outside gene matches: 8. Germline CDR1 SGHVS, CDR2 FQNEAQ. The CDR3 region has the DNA TGTGCCAGCAGCTCCCCTGGGACAGGGTTTAGCACAGATACGCAGTATTTT. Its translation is CASSSPGTGFSTDTQYF.

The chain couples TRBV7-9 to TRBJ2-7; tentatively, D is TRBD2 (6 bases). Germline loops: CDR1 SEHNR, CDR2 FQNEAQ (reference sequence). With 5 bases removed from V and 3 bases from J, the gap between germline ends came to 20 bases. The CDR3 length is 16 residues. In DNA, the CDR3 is TGTGCCAGCAGCCGAAAACCGGGACTGAGTTTCTACGAGCAGTACTTC. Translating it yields CASSRKPGLSFYEQYF.

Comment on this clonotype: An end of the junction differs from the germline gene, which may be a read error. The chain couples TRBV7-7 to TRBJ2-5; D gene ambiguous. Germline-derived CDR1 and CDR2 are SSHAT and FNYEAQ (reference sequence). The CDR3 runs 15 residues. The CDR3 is CASSLGQYPPETQYF. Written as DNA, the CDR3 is TGTGCTAGCAGCTTAGGGCAATATCCTCCGGAGACCCAGTACTTC.

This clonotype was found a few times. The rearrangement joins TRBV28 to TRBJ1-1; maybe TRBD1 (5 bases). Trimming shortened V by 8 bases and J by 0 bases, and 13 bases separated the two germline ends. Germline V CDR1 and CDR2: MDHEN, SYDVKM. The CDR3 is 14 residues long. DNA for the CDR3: TGTGCCAGCTGGGAGGGAGGGGTGAACACTGAAGCTTTCTTT. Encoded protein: CASWEGGVNTEAFF.

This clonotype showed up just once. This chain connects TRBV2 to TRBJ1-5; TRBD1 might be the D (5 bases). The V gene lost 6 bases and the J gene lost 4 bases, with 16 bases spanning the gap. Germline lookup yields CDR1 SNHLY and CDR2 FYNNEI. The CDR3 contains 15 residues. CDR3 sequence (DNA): TGTGCCAGCAGCGATGCGGGGGGGGTTAATCAGCCCCAGCATTTT. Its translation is CASSDAGGVNQPQHF.

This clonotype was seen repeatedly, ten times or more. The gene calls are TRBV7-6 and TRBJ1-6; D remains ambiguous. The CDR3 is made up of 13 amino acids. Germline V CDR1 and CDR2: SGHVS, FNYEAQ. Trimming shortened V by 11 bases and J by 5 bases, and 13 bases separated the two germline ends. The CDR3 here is CASGRLDNSPLHF. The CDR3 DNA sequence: TGTGCCTCCGGCAGGCTAGATAATTCACCCCTCCACTTT. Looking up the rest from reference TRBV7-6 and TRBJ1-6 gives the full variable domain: GAGVSQSPRYKVTKRGQDVALRCDPISGHVSLYWYRQALGQGPEFLTYFNYEAQQDKSGLPNDRFSAERPEGSISTLTIQRTEQRDSAMYRCASGRLDNSPLHFGNGTRLTVT.

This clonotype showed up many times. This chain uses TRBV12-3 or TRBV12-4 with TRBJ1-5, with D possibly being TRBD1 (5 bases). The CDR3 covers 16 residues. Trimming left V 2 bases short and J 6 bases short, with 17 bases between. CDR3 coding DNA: TGTGCCAGCAGTTTAAGTCCAGCAGGAAGGGGTCAGCCCCAGCATTTT. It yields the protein CASSLSPAGRGQPQHF.

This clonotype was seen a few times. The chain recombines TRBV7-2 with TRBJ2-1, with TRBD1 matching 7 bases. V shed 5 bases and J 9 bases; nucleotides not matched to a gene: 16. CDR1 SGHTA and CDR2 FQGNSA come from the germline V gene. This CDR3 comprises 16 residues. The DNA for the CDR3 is TGTGCCAGCAGCCTAAATATGGCTCCAGCAGGGGGTGAGCAGTTCTTC. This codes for CASSLNMAPAGGEQFF.

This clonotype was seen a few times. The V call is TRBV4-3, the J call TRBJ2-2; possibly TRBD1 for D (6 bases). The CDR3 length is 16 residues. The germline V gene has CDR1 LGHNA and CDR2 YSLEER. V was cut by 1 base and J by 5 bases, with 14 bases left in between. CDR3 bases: TGCGCCAGCAGCCAAGGCTCTGGGGGCCGGACCGGGGAGCTGTTTTTT. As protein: CASSQGSGGRTGELFF.

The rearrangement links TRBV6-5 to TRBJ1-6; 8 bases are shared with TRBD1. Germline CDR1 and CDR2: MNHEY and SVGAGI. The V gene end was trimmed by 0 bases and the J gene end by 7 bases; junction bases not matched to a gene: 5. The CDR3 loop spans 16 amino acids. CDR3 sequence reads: CASSYSRTGRNSPLHF. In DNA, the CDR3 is TGTGCCAGCAGTTACTCCCGGACAGGGCGCAATTCACCCCTCCACTTT.

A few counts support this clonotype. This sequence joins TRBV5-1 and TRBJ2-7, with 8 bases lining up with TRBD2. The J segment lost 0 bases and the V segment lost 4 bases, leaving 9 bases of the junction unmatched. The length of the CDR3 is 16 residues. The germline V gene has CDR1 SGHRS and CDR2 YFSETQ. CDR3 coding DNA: TGCGCCAGCAGCCACGGGGGGGCGGCGAGCTCCTACGAGCAGTACTTC. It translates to CASSHGGAASSYEQYF.

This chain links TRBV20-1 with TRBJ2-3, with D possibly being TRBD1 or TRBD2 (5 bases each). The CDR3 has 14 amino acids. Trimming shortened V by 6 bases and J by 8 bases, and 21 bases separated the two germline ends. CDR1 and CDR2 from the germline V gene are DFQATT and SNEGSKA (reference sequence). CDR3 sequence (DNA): TGCAGTGCGCACAGGAGGTCACCGTCGGGTACGCAGTATTTT. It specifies CSAHRRSPSGTQYF.

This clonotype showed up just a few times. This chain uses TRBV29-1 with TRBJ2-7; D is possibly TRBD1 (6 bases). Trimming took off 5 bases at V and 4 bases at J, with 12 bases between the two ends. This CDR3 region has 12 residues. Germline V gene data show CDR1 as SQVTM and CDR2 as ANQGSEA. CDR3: CSVSDRQYEQYF. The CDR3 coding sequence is TGCAGCGTTTCCGACAGGCAGTACGAGCAGTACTTC.